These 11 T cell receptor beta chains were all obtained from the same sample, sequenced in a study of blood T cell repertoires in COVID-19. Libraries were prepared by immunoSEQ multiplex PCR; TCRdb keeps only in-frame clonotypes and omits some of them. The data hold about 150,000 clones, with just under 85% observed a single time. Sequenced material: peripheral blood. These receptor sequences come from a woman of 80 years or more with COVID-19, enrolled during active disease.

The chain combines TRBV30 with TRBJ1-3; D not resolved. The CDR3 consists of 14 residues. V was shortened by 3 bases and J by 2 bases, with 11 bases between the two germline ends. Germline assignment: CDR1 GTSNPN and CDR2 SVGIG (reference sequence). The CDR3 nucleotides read TGTGCCTGGAGCGATCCGGTGGCTGGAAACACCATATATTTT. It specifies CAWSDPVAGNTIYF.

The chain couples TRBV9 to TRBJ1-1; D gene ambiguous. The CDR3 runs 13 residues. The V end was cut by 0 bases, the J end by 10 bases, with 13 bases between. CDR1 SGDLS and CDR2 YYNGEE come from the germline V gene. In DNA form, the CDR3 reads TGTGCCAGCAGCGTAGCTGGACGGGAAAGAGCTTTCTTT. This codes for CASSVAGRERAFF.

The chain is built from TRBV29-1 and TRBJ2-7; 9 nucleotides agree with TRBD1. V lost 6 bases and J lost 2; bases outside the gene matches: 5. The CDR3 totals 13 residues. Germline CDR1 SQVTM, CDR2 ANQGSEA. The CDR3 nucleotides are TGCAGCGTCTTGACAGGGGGGGCCTACGAGCAGTACTTC. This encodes CSVLTGGAYEQYF.

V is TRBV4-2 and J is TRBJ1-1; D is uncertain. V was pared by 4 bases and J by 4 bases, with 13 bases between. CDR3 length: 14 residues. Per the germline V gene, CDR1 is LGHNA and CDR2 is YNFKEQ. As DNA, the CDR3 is TGTGCCAGCAGCCCCTCGCGGGGATTCACTGAAGCTTTCTTT. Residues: CASSPSRGFTEAFF.

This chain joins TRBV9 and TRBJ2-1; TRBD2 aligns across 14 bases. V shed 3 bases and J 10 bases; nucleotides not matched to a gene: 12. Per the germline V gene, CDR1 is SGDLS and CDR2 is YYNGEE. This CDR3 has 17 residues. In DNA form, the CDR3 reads TGTGCCAGCAGCGCCAAGGCAGGGACTAGCGGGAGACAGGAGCAGTTCTTC. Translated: CASSAKAGTSGRQEQFF.

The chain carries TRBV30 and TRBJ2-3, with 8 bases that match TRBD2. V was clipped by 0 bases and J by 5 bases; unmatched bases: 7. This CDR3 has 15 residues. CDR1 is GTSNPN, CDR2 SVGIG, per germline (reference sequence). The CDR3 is CAWSVLGGARDTQYF. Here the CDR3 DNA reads TGTGCCTGGAGTGTCCTCGGGGGGGCCAGAGATACGCAGTATTTT.

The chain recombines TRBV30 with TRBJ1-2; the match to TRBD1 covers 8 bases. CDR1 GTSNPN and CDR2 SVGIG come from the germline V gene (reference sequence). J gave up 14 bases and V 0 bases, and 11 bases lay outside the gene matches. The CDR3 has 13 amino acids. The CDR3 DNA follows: TGTGCCTGGAGTGTACTCCGACAGGGGTCAGTAACCTTC. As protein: CAWSVLRQGSVTF. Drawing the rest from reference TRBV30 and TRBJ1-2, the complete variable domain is SQTIHQWPATLVQPVGSPLSLECTVEGTSNPNLYWYRQAAGRGLQLLFYSVGIGQISSEVPQNLSASRPQDRQFILSSKKLLLSDSGFYLCAWSVLRQGSVTFGSGTRLTVV.

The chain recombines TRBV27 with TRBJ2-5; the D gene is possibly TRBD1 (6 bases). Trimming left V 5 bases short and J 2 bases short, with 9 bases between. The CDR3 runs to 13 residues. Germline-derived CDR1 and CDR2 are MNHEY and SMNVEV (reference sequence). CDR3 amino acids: CASSPQGQETQYF. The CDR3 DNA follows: TGTGCCAGCAGTCCACAGGGACAAGAGACCCAGTACTTC.

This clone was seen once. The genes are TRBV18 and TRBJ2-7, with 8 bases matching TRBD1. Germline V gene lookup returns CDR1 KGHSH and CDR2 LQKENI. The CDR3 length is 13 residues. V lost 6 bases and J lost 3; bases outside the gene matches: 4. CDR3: CASSRGQGYEQYF. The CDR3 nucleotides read TGTGCCAGCTCCCGAGGACAGGGCTACGAGCAGTACTTC. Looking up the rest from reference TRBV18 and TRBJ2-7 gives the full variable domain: NAGVMQNPRHLVRRRGQEARLRCSPMKGHSHVYWYRQLPEEGLKFMVYLQKENIIDESGMPKERFSAEFPKEGPSILRIQQVVRGDSAAYFCASSRGQGYEQYFGPGTRLTVT.

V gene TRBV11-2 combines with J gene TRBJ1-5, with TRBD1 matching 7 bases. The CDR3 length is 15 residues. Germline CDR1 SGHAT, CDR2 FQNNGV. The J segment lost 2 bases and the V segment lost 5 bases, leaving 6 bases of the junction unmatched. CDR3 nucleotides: TGTGCCAGCAGCCGGGGGCAGGGGGGCAATCAGCCCCAGCATTTT. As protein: CASSRGQGGNQPQHF.

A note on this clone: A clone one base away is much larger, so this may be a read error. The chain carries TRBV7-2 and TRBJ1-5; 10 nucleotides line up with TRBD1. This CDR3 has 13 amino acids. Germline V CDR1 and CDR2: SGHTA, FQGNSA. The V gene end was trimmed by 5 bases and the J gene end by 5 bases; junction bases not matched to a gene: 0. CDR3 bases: TGTGCCAGCAGCGGGACAGGGGATCAGCCCCAGCATTTT. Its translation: CASSGTGDQPQHF.